The present entry profiles one T cell receptor (beta chain) with its context. Its specificity is unknown. The CDR3 consists of 15 residues. Looked up from germline, CDR1 is MDHEN and CDR2 is SYDVKM. V lost 7 bases, J lost 1 base, and 5 bases stayed unmatched. The PCR was carried out with 60 Vbeta primers and 13 Jbeta primers. Only in-frame clones appear in the TCRdb table, and some are missing; sequencing was by immunoSEQ multiplex PCR. The data contain roughly 150,000 clones, about 75% of them seen just once; the ten biggest clones take up 10% to 12%. This entry is derived from a study of cytomegalovirus exposure and HLA in healthy donors. Study outcomes and limitations: Later analysis indicated greater clonal expansion among HLA-associated TCR beta chains than among equally common other chains. A list of 150 to 200 TCR beta chains associated with cytomegalovirus was given.

The chain links TRBV28 to TRBJ2-1; 9 bases map to TRBD1. Sequencing was done on a sample of PBMCs. This receptor was taken from a young man in good health and CMV-seropositive. The CDR3 sequence is CASTTGGSSYNEQFF. CDR3 bases: TGTGCCAGCACTACAGGGGGCTCATCCTACAATGAGCAGTTCTTC.